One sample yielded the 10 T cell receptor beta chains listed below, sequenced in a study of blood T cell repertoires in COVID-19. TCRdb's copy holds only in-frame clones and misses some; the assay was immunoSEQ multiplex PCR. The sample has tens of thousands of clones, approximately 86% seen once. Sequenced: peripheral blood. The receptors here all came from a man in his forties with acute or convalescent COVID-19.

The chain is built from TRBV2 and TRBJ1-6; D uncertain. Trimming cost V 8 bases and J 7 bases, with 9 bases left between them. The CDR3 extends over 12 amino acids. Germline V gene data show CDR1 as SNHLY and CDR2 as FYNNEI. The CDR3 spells CASGETNSPLHF. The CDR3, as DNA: TGTGCCAGCGGGGAGACAAATTCACCCCTCCACTTT.

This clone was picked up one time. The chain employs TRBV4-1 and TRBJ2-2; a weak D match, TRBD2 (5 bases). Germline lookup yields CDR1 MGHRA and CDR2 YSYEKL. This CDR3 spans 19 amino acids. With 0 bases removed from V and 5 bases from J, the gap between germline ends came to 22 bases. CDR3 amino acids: CASSQDPPPKLGGTGELFF. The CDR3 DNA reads TGCGCCAGCAGCCAAGACCCCCCCCCTAAACTAGGCGGGACCGGGGAGCTGTTTTTT.

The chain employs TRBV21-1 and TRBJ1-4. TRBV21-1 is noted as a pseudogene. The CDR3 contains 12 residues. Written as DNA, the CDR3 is TGTGCCAGCGGCGGGGGTAGTGAAAAACTGTTTTTT. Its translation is CASGGGSEKLFF.

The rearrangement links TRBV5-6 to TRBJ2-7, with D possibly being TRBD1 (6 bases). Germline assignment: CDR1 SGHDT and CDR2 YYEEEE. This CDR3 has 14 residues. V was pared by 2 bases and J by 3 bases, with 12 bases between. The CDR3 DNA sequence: TGTGCCAGCAGCTTCACCGGGACACTCTACGAGCAGTACTTC. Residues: CASSFTGTLYEQYF.

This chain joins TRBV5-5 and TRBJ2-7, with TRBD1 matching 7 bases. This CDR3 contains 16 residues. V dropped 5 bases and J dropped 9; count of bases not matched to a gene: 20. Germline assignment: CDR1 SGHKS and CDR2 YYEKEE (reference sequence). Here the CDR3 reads CASRTALTGTAFGQYF. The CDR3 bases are TGTGCCAGCAGGACCGCCCTTACCGGGACAGCTTTCGGGCAGTACTTC.

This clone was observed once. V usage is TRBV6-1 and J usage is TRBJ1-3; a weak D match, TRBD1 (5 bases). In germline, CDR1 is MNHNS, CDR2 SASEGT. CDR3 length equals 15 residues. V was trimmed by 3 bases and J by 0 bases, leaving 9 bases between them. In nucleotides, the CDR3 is TGTGCCAGCAGTGACAGGGCCAGCTCTGGAAACACCATATATTTT. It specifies CASSDRASSGNTIYF.

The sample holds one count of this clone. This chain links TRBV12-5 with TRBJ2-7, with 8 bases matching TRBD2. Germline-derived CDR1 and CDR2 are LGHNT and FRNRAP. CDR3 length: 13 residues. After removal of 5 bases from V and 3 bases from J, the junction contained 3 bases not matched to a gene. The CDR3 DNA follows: TGTGCTAGTGGTCCGGGGGGGCTCTACGAGCAGTACTTC. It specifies CASGPGGLYEQYF.

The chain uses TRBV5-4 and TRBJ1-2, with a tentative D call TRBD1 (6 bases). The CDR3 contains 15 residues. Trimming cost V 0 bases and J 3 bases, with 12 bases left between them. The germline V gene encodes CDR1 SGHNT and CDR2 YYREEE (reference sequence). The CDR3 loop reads CASSLAAGDDYGYTF. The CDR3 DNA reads TGTGCCAGCAGCTTGGCGGCAGGGGACGACTATGGCTACACCTTC.

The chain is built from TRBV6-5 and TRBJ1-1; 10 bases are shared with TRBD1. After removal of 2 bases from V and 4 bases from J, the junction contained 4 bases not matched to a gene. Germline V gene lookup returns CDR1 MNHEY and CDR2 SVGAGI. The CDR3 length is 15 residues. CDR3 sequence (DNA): TGTGCCAGCAGTTACCAGACAGGGGGCCTCACTGAAGCTTTCTTT. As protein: CASSYQTGGLTEAFF.

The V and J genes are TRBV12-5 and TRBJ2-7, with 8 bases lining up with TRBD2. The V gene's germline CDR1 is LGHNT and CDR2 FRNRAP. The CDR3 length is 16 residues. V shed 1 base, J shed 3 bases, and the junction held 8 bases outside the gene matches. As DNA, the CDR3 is TGTGCTAGTGGTTTGGACAGCGGGGGAACAAACTACGAGCAGTACTTC. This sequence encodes CASGLDSGGTNYEQYF.